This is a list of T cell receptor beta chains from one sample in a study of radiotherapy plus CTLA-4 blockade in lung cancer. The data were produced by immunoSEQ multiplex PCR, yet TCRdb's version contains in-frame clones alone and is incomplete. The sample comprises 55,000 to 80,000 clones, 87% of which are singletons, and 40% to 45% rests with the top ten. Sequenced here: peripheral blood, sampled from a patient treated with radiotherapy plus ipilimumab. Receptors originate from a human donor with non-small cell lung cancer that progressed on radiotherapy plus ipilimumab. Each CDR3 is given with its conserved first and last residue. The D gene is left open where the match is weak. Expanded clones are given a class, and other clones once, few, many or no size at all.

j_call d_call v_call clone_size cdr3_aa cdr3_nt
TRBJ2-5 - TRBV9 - CASTRGAQKETQYF TGTGCCAGCACCCGGGGGGCCCAGAAAGAGACCCAGTACTTC
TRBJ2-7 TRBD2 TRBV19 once CASTAGTSFGEQYF TGTGCCAGTACAGCCGGGACTAGCTTCGGCGAGCAGTACTTC
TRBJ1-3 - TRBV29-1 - CSVSLSGNTIYF TGCAGCGTTTCCCTCTCTGGAAACACCATATATTTT
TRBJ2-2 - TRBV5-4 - CASSFEGPTGELFF TGTGCCAGCAGCTTTGAGGGGCCCACCGGGGAGCTGTTTTTT
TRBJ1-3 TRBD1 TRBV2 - CASGGQNGGPGNTIYF TGTGCCAGCGGGGGACAGAATGGTGGGCCCGGAAACACCATATATTTT
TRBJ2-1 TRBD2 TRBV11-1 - CASSRGTSGNNEQFF TGTGCCAGCAGCCGAGGGACTAGCGGGAACAATGAGCAGTTCTTC
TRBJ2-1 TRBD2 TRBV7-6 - CASNAAGGLDEQFF TGTGCCAGCAATGCGGCGGGAGGGCTCGATGAGCAGTTCTTC
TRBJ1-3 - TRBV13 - CASSLRDPGNTIYF TGTGCCAGCAGCTTACGAGACCCTGGAAACACCATATATTTT
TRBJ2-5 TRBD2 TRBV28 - CASRASGRSQETQYF TGTGCCAGCAGGGCTAGCGGGAGGTCCCAAGAGACCCAGTACTTC
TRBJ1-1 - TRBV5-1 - CASSARGEAFF TGCGCCAGCAGCGCTAGGGGGGAGGCTTTCTTT
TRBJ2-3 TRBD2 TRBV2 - CASSFTSGRTDTQYF TGTGCCAGCAGTTTTACTAGCGGGCGCACAGATACGCAGTATTTT
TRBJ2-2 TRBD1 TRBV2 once CARKDRGLAGELFF TGTGCCCGAAAGGACAGGGGGCTTGCCGGGGAGCTGTTTTTT
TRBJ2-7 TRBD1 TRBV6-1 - CASSESRDRENF TGTGCCAGCAGTGAGAGCCGGGACAGGGAAAACTTC
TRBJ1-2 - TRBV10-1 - CASSLDGNYGYTF TGCGCCAGCAGTCTCGACGGGAACTATGGCTACACCTTC
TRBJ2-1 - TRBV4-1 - CASSQDLRPPYNEQFF TGCGCCAGCAGCCAAGATTTGCGTCCTCCGTACAATGAGCAGTTCTTC
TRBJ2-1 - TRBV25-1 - CASSESTRGQQFF TGTGCCAGCAGTGAATCTACCAGAGGGCAGCAGTTCTTC
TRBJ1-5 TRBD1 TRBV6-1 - CASSATHTGGQPQHF TGTGCCAGCAGTGCTACTCACACAGGGGGTCAGCCCCAGCATTTT
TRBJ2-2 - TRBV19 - CASSIGTGELFF TGTGCCAGTAGTATTGGCACCGGGGAGCTGTTTTTT
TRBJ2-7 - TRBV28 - CASSSQSYEQYF TGTGCCAGCAGTTCACAGTCCTACGAGCAGTACTTC
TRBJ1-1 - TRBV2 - CASSERDPGNTEAFF TGTGCCAGCAGTGAGAGGGACCCCGGGAACACTGAAGCTTTCTTT
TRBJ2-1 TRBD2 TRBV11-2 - CASSSTLGRGSRKYNEQFF TGTGCCAGCAGCTCGACCCTTGGTCGCGGGAGTCGGAAATACAATGAGCAGTTCTTC
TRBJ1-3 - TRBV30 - CAWSEGPASGNTIYF TGTGCCTGGAGTGAGGGGCCCGCCTCTGGAAACACCATATATTTT
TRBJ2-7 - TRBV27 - CASSGGAHYEQYF TGTGCCAGCAGTGGCGGCGCGCACTACGAGCAGTACTTC
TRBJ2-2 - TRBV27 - CASSQGWANTGELFF TGTGCCAGCAGCCAGGGTTGGGCGAACACCGGGGAGCTGTTTTTT
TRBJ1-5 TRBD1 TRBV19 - CASRVGTGGHQPQHF TGTGCCAGTAGAGTAGGGACAGGGGGCCATCAGCCCCAGCATTTT
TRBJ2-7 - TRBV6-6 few CASSSPREQYF TGTGCCAGCAGTTCCCCTCGTGAGCAGTACTTC
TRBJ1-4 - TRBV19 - CASNRGTDEKLFF TGTGCCAGTAATCGGGGGACGGATGAAAAACTGTTTTTT
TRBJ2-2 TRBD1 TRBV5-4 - CASSWDRTGELFF TGTGCCAGCAGCTGGGACAGGACCGGGGAGCTGTTTTTT
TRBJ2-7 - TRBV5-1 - CASSLRHYEQYF TGCGCCAGCAGCTTGAGACATTACGAGCAGTACTTC
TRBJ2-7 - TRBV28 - CASSTAFSKHYYEQYF TGTGCCAGCAGCACCGCCTTCTCCAAGCACTACTACGAGCAGTACTTC
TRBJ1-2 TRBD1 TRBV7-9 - CASSLVGRGRNYGYTF TGTGCCAGCAGCTTAGTTGGCAGGGGGCGAAACTATGGCTACACCTTC
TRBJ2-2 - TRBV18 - CASSPTPLGATRELFF TGTGCCAGCTCACCAACCCCCCTAGGGGCCACCAGGGAGCTGTTTTTT
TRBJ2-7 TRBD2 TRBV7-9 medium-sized CASSHRDYNYEQYF TGTGCCAGCAGCCACCGGGACTATAACTACGAGCAGTACTTC
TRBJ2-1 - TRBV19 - CASSKVTGSSYNEQFF TGTGCCAGTAGTAAGGTTACGGGGAGCTCCTACAATGAGCAGTTCTTC
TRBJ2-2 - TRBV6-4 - CASSDSMGSTGELFF TGTGCCAGCAGTGACTCCATGGGCAGCACCGGGGAGCTGTTTTTT
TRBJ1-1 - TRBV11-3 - CATDFKFEAFF TGTGCCACCGATTTTAAGTTTGAAGCTTTCTTT
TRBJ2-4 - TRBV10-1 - CASSESLGGTKNIQYF TGCGCCAGCAGTGAGTCGTTGGGGGGAACCAAAAACATTCAGTACTTC
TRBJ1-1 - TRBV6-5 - CASSSGQMNTEAFF TGTGCCAGCAGCAGCGGACAGATGAACACTGAAGCTTTCTTT
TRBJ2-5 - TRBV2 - CASRSRRTGQETQYF TGTGCCAGCAGGTCTAGACGTACCGGGCAAGAGACCCAGTACTTC
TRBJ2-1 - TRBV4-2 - CASSRDRGSNEQFF TGTGCCAGCAGCCGAGACCGGGGGTCCAATGAGCAGTTCTTC
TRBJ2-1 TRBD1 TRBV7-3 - CASSPRQGNEQFF TGTGCCAGCAGCCCTCGACAGGGGAATGAGCAGTTCTTC
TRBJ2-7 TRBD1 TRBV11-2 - CASSLSPGQAYEQYF TGTGCCAGCAGCTTATCGCCAGGACAGGCCTACGAGCAGTACTTC
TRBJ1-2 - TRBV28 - CASSPPNYGYTF TGTGCCAGCAGCCCCCCAAACTATGGCTACACCTTC
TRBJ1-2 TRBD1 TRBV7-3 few CASSQTPQGAGYTF TGTGCCAGCAGCCAGACCCCACAGGGGGCTGGCTACACCTTC
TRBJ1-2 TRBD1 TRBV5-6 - CASSFRTGDGYTF TGTGCCAGCAGCTTTCGGACAGGGGATGGCTACACCTTC
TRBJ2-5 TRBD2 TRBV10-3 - CAISEGTSGRLETQYF TGTGCCATCAGTGAGGGGACTAGCGGGAGACTAGAGACCCAGTACTTC
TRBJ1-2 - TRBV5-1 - CASSPGPNYGYTF TGCGCCAGCAGCCCAGGCCCGAACTATGGCTACACCTTC
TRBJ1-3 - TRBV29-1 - CSVEFDAGNTIYF TGCAGCGTTGAATTCGACGCGGGAAACACCATATATTTT
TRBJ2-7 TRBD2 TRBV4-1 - CASSQEGLAGPYEQYF TGCGCCAGCAGCCAAGAGGGACTAGCGGGGCCCTACGAGCAGTACTTC
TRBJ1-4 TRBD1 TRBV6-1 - CASSDYRGANEKLFF TGTGCCAGCAGTGACTACAGGGGCGCGAATGAAAAACTGTTTTTT
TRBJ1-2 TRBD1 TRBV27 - CASSLFSRQGTNYGYTF TGTGCCAGCAGTTTATTTTCCCGACAGGGAACTAACTATGGCTACACCTTC
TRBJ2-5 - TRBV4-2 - CASSQDPLQETQYF TGTGCCAGCAGCCAAGATCCCCTACAAGAGACCCAGTACTTC
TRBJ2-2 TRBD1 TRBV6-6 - CASSYSGQGSAGELFF TGTGCCAGCAGTTACTCCGGACAGGGCTCTGCCGGGGAGCTGTTTTTT